This T cell receptor (beta chain) was captured by sequencing in a study of blood T cell repertoires in COVID-19. Study details: From the United States, Italy and Spain came samples of acute and convalescent COVID-19. From T cells, B-cell-depleted T cells, or PBMCs came the material, which was cDNA or gDNA.

The V gene's germline CDR1 is SGDLS and CDR2 YYNGEE. The CDR3 has 15 amino acids. V lost 4 bases and J lost 2; bases outside the gene matches: 9. In the original analysis: Cell counts per sample came from amplifying reference gene primers. The data were produced by immunoSEQ multiplex PCR, yet TCRdb's version contains in-frame clones alone and is incomplete. The V and J calls and the clone size are those of that table, but D and trimming were determined from the DNA. The table shows around 340,000 clones, with 83% occurring only once. The source of this sequence is a man aged 25 to 40 with active or convalescent COVID-19. The chain carries TRBV9 and TRBJ2-7, with 7 positions matching TRBD1. The sequencing input was peripheral blood. CDR3 DNA: TGTGCCAGCAGCCCAGGACAGGTGGGGGCCTACGAGCAGTACTTC. Translating gives CASSPGQVGAYEQYF.